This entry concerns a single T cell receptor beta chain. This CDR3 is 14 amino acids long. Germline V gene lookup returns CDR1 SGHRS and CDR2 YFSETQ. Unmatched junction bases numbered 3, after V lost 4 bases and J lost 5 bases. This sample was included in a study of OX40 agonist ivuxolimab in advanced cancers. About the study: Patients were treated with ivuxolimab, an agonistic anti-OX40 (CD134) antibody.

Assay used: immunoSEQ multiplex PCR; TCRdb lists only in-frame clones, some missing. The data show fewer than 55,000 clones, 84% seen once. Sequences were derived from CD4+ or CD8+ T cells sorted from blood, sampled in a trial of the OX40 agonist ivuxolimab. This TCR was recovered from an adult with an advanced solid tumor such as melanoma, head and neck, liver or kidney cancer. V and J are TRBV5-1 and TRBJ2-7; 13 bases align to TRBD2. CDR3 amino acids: CASSRTSGSNEQYF. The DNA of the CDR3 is TGCGCCAGCAGCAGGACTAGCGGGAGTAACGAGCAGTACTTC.